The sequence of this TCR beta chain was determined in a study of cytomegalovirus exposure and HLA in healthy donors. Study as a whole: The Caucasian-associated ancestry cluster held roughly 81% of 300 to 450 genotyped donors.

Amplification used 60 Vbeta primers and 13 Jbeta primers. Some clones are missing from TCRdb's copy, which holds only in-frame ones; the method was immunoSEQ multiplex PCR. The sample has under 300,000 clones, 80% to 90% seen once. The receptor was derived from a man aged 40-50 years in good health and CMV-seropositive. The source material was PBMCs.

CDR3 nucleotide sequence: TGTGCCAGCAATAACCGGGCTAGCGGGATCACCGGGGAGCTGTTTTTT. This gives the protein CASNNRASGITGELFF. The V gene is TRBV11-2, the J gene TRBJ2-2; 9 nucleotides line up with TRBD2. Looked up from germline, CDR1 is SGHAT and CDR2 is FQNNGV. Germline trimming cut 7 bases from V and 4 bases from J; bases unmatched to any gene: 10. This CDR3 contains 16 residues. Based on the CDR3 plus reference TRBV11-2 and TRBJ2-2, the full variable domain is EAGVAQSPRYKIIEKRQSVAFWCNPISGHATLYWYQQILGQGPKLLIQFQNNGVVDDSQLPKDRFSAERLKGVDSTLKIQPAKLEDSAVYLCASNNRASGITGELFFGEGSRLTVL.